This T cell receptor beta chain comes out of a study of tumor and adjacent non-tumor tissue in lung cancer. Of note for this clonotype: Its cognate antigen is unknown. The germline gene is not matched at one end of the junction; a read error may be the cause.

Whole-study results and caveats: Tumor tissue had significantly higher TCR diversity than normal lung. Normal lung showed higher cumulative top 100 clone frequency than tumor.

The library came from three nested PCR rounds adapted from ARM-PCR protocols. TCRdb used MiXCR to reprocess the multiplex PCR reads, holding one entry per CDR3 protein. Here the sample spans roughly 49,000 distinct CDR3 sequences, around three quarters being singletons. This sample's RNA came from whole unsorted tissue. More than 3 cm separated this lung sample from the edge of the tumor. Sequences were obtained from distant non-tumor lung tissue. The TCR sequence derives from a woman aged 55-75 years with non-small cell lung cancer.

The DNA of the CDR3 is TGTGACAGCAGCCAAACTGGACAGGCTGGCACAAATACGCAGTATTTT. Encoded protein: CDSSQTGQAGTNTQYF. V is TRBV6-2 or TRBV6-3 and J is TRBJ2-3, with TRBD1 matching over 7 bases. This CDR3 has 16 residues. Germline V gene data show CDR1 as MNHEY and CDR2 as SVGEGT.